The 18 T cell receptor beta chains below all came from one sample that was sequenced in a study of spatial heterogeneity in lung cancer. Time point specified: sample taken at primary tumor resection. Whole RNA, which was extracted from tumor, nontumor lung tissue or frozen PBMC, was sequenced without any cell sorting. From the 5' RACE reads, TCRdb called clonotypes with MiXCR, one entry per CDR3 protein. The sample has fewer than 45,000 distinct CDR3 sequences, approximately 6.9% seen once. The sample consisted of PBMCs, taken at surgery. All receptors derive from a female donor with early-stage non-small cell lung cancer.

This clonotype was seen many times. CDR3 protein: CASTPGPPRFNYGYTF. The CDR3 bases are TGTGCCAGTACCCCAGGACCGCCGAGATTTAACTATGGCTACACCTTC. This chain links TRBV19 with TRBJ1-2, with D unclear. Germline V gene sequence: CDR1 LNHDA, CDR2 SQIVND (reference sequence). The CDR3 extends over 16 amino acids. V was pared by 7 bases and J by 1 base, with 19 bases between.

Turning to this clonotype: A much larger clone sits a single nucleotide away, making a read error possible. The chain has TRBV27 and TRBJ2-3, with D uncertain. With 1 base removed from V and 0 bases from J, the gap between germline ends came to 8 bases. The CDR3 has 15 residues. The V gene's germline CDR1 is MNHEY and CDR2 SMNVEV (reference sequence). This chain's CDR3 is CASSLYGESTDTQYF. The DNA for the CDR3 is TGTGCCAGCAGTTTATATGGGGAAAGCACAGATACGCAGTATTTT.

This clonotype came up many times. CDR3 loop: CASSLIQGDYGYTF. In DNA, the CDR3 is TGTGCCAGCAGTTTAATACAGGGTGACTATGGCTACACCTTC. The V and J genes are TRBV28 and TRBJ1-2; D is possibly TRBD1 (6 bases). V was clipped by 2 bases and J by 3 bases, with 10 bases between them. This CDR3 is built from 14 residues. From germline, CDR1 is MDHEN and CDR2 SYDVKM.

There are many counts of this clonotype. The chain employs TRBV2 and TRBJ2-5, with 13 bases matching TRBD2. The V segment lost 1 base and the J segment 9 bases; nucleotides outside the gene matches: 5. The V gene's germline CDR1 is SNHLY and CDR2 FYNNEI. The CDR3 totals 15 residues. In DNA, the CDR3 is TGTGCCAGCAGTGAAGAGGGACTAGCGGGGTCCCCCCAGTACTTC. As protein: CASSEEGLAGSPQYF.

At least ten counts were recorded for this clonotype. The V gene is TRBV27, the J gene TRBJ2-5, with 9 bases matching TRBD1. This CDR3 has 14 residues. With 5 bases clipped from V and 3 bases from J, the junction kept 4 bases outside the gene matches. Germline CDR1 and CDR2: MNHEY and SMNVEV (reference sequence). CDR3 in amino acids: CASSSTGGEETQYF. CDR3 bases: TGTGCCAGCAGTAGTACAGGGGGCGAAGAGACCCAGTACTTC.

At least ten counts were recorded for this clonotype. The J gene is TRBJ2-7, the V gene TRBV10-3; weak D call: TRBD1 (5 bases). The CDR3 runs 13 residues. V lost 2 bases to trimming and J lost 0 bases, with 5 bases between them. The germline CDR1 and CDR2 sequences are ENHRY and SYGVKD. The CDR3 DNA is TGTGCCATCAGTGAGGGGGCCTCCTACGAGCAGTACTTC. It codes for CAISEGASYEQYF.

This chain connects TRBV4-3 to TRBJ2-6, with D unresolved. The CDR3 length is 17 residues. Looked up from germline, CDR1 is LGHNA and CDR2 is YSLEER. V lost 4 bases and J lost 0, with 13 bases in between. CDR3 DNA: TGCGCCAGCAGCCCAACCGATGGGTTCTCTGGGGCCAACGTCCTGACTTTC. The encoded protein is CASSPTDGFSGANVLTF.

A word on this clonotype: One base away lies a much larger clone, so this may be a sequencing read error. The genes are TRBV18 and TRBJ2-5; 9 nucleotides align to TRBD2. Germline assignment: CDR1 KGHSH and CDR2 LQKENI. The CDR3 is 14 amino acids. For the CDR3, the DNA is TGTTCCAGCTCACTCCTAGCGGGGCCAGAGACCCAGTACTTC. It translates to CSSSLLAGPETQYF.

Ten or more counts support this clonotype. The J gene is TRBJ2-2, the V gene TRBV7-2; 8 bases map to TRBD2. The CDR3 runs 15 residues. CDR1 and CDR2 (germline): SGHTA, FQGNSA. With 4 bases clipped from V and 4 bases from J, the junction kept 5 bases outside the gene matches. The CDR3 nucleotides are TGTGCCAGCAGCTCCCGGGGGGGGGTCACCGGGGAGCTGTTTTTT. This gives the protein CASSSRGGVTGELFF. The whole variable domain, filled in from reference TRBV7-2 and TRBJ2-2, reads GAGVSQSPSNKVTEKGKDVELRCDPISGHTALYWYRQSLGQGLEFLIYFQGNSAPDKSGLPSDRFSAERTGGSVSTLTIQRTQQEDSAVYLCASSSRGGVTGELFFGEGSRLTVL.

This clonotype appeared many times. This chain links TRBV20-1 with TRBJ2-7; 11 bases fit TRBD2. Trimming removed 2 bases from V and 2 bases from J; junction bases left unmatched: 17. Germline CDR1 reads DFQATT; CDR2 reads SNEGSKA (reference sequence). CDR3 length: 19 residues. In DNA form, the CDR3 reads TGCAGTGCTAGATCGGCCGAGACTAGCGGGGCAACCGTCCCCTACGAGCAGTACTTC. Translating it yields CSARSAETSGATVPYEQYF.

Ten or more counts support this clonotype. The genes are TRBV11-3 and TRBJ2-7; perhaps D is TRBD1 or TRBD2 (5 bases each). CDR3 length: 15 amino acids. CDR1 is SGHNT and CDR2 is YENEEA in the germline V gene. V lost 1 base and J lost 6, with 16 bases in between. The CDR3 DNA reads TGTGCCAGCAGCTTAGCAGGGACCAATAACGGCGAGCAGTACTTC. This gives the protein CASSLAGTNNGEQYF.

This clonotype occurred many times. The chain has TRBV5-1 and TRBJ2-7; 11 nucleotides agree with TRBD1. In germline, CDR1 is SGHRS, CDR2 YFSETQ. V trimming: 4 bases; J trimming: 2 bases; junction bases outside the gene matches: 5. CDR3 length equals 15 residues. The CDR3 loop is CASSRGTGGTYEQYF. Here the CDR3 DNA reads TGCGCCAGCAGCAGAGGGACAGGGGGAACCTACGAGCAGTACTTC.

This clonotype came up many times. The CDR3 sequence is CASSIDVQETQYF. In DNA, the CDR3 is TGTGCCAGTAGTATTGACGTCCAAGAGACCCAGTACTTC. The chain combines TRBV19 with TRBJ2-5; D gene ambiguous. V was shortened by 3 bases and J by 1 base, with 6 bases between the two germline ends. Germline assignment: CDR1 LNHDA and CDR2 SQIVND (reference sequence). CDR3 size: 13 residues.

The J gene is TRBJ2-3, the V gene TRBV29-1; 9 nucleotides agree with TRBD2. V trimming: 4 bases; J trimming: 2 bases; junction bases outside the gene matches: 4. The CDR3 runs to 14 residues. CDR1 is SQVTM, CDR2 ANQGSEA, per germline. The CDR3 nucleotides read TGCAGCGTTGCGACTAGCGGTTCCACAGATACGCAGTATTTT. Encoded protein: CSVATSGSTDTQYF.

This clonotype has a count of ten or more. J is TRBJ1-2 and V is TRBV5-1, with TRBD1 as a possible D gene (6 bases). Germline V lookup: CDR1 SGHRS, CDR2 YFSETQ. V was clipped by 6 bases and J by 4 bases, with 19 bases between them. The CDR3 extends over 15 amino acids. The CDR3 reads CASTDSAVEPYGYTF. Here the CDR3 DNA reads TGCGCCAGCACGGACAGTGCAGTGGAACCCTATGGCTACACCTTC.

This clonotype was picked up many times. The chain couples TRBV4-3 to TRBJ2-5, with a weak D call TRBD2 (7 bases). The CDR3 has 17 residues. The germline gives CDR1 LGHNA, CDR2 YSLEER. Trimming shortened V by 3 bases and J by 5 bases, and 22 bases separated the two germline ends. The CDR3 sequence is CASSQGIMTGGWETQYF. In DNA, the CDR3 is TGCGCCAGCAGCCAGGGTATCATGACGGGGGGCTGGGAGACCCAGTACTTC.

The V gene is TRBV11-2, the J gene TRBJ2-7; 10 bases fit TRBD2. The CDR3 spans 15 residues. Looked up from germline, CDR1 is SGHAT and CDR2 is FQNNGV. V was clipped by 3 bases and J by 7 bases; unmatched bases: 9. CDR3 nucleotide sequence: TGTGCCAGCAGCTTTATAGCGGGGGGCCTTGGTGAGCAGTACTTC. Its protein product is CASSFIAGGLGEQYF.

This clonotype was recorded many times. The rearrangement uses TRBV6-2 or TRBV6-3 and TRBJ2-7, with D possibly matching TRBD2 (5 bases). CDR3 size: 14 residues. Trimming took 5 bases from V and 0 from J, leaving 11 bases between them. Germline V gives CDR1 MNHEY, CDR2 SVGEGT. The CDR3 DNA is TGTGCCAGCAGTCGACGGGGAGACTCCTACGAGCAGTACTTC. Protein sequence: CASSRRGDSYEQYF.